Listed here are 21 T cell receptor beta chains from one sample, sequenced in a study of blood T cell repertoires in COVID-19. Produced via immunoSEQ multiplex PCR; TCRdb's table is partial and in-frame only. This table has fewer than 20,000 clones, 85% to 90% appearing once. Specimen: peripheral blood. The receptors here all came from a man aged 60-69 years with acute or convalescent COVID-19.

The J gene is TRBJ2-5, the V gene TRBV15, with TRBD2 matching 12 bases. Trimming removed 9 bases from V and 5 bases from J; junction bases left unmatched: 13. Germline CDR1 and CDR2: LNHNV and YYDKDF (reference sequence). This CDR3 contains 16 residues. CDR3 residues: CATSAASLAGGETQYF. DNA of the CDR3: TGTGCCACATCTGCGGCCTCTCTAGCGGGAGGGGAGACCCAGTACTTC.

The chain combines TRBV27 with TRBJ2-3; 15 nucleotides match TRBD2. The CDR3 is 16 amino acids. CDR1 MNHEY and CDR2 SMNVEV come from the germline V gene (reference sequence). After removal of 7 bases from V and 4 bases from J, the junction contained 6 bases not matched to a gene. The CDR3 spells CASKGLAGGGSDTQYF. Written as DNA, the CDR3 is TGTGCCAGCAAAGGACTAGCGGGGGGGGGCTCAGATACGCAGTATTTT.

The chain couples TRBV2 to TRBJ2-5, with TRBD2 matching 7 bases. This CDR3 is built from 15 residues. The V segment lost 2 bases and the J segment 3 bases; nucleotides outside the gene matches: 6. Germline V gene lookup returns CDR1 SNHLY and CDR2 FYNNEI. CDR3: CASSEFLGREETQYF. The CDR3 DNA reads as TGTGCCAGCAGTGAATTTCTTGGGAGGGAAGAGACCCAGTACTTC.

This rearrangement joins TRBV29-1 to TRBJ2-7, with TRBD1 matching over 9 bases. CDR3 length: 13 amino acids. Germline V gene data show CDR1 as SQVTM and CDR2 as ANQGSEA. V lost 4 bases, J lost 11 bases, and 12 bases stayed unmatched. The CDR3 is CSVVSLDRGAKYF. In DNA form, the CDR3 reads TGCAGCGTTGTATCTTTGGACAGGGGAGCTAAGTACTTC.

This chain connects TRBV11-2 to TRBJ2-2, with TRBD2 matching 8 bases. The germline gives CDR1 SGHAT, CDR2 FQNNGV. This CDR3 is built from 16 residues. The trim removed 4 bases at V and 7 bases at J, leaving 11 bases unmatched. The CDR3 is CASSSRGGDTGGELFF. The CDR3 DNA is TGTGCCAGCAGCTCCCGGGGGGGGGACACGGGCGGGGAGCTGTTTTTT.

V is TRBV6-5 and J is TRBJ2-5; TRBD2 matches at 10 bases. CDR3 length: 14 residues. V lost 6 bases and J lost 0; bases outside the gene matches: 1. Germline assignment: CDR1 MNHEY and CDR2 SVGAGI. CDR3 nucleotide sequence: TGTGCCAGCAGGGGACTAGCGCACCAAGAGACCCAGTACTTC. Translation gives CASRGLAHQETQYF.

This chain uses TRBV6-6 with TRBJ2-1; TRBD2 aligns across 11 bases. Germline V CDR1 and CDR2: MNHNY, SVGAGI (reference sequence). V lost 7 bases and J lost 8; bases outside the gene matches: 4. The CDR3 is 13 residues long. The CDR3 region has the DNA TGTGCCAGCAACCCGGGACTAGCGGATGAGCAGTTCTTC. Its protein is CASNPGLADEQFF.

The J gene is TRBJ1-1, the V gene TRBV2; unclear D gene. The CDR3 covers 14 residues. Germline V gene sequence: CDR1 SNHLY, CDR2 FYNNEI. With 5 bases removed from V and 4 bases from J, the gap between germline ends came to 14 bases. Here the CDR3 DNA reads TGTGCCAGCAGTCCGTACGGGAGTATCACTGAAGCTTTCTTT. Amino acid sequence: CASSPYGSITEAFF.

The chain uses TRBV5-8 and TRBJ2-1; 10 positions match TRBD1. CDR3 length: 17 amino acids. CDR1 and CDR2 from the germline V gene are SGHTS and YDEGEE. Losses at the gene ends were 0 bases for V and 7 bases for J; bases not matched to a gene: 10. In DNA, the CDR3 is TGTGCCAGCAGCTTGGTATTCGGGACAGGGGTTAGGAATGAGCAGTTCTTC. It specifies CASSLVFGTGVRNEQFF.

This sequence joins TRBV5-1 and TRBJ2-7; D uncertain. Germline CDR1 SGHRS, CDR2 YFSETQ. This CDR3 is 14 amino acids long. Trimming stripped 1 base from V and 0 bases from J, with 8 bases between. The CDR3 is CASSLQAHSYEQYF. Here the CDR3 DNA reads TGCGCCAGCAGCTTGCAAGCGCACTCCTACGAGCAGTACTTC. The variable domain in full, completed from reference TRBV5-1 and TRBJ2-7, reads KAGVTQTPRYLIKTRGQQVTLSCSPISGHRSVSWYQQTPGQGLQFLFEYFSETQRNKGNFPGRFSGRQFSNSRSEMNVSTLELGDSALYLCASSLQAHSYEQYFGPGTRLTVT.

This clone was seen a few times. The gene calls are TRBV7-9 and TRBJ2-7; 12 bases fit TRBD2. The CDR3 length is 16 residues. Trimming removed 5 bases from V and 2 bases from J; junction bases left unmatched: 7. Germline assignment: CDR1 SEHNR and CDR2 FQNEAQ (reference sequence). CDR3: CASSPTSGSGTYEQYF. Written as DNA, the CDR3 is TGTGCCAGCAGCCCGACTAGCGGGAGCGGAACCTACGAGCAGTACTTC.

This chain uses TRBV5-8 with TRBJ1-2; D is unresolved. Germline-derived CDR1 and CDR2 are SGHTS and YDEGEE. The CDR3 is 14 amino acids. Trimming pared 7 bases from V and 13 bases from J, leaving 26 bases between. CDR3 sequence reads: CASASRDPPRSTTF. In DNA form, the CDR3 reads TGTGCCAGCGCTTCTCGGGATCCCCCCCGGAGTACCACCTTC.

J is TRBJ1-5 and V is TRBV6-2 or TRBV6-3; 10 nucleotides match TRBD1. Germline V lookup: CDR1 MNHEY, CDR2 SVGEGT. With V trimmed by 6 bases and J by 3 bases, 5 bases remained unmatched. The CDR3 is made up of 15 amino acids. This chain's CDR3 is CASSSGQGNNQPQHF. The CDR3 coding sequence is TGTGCCAGCAGCTCGGGACAGGGGAACAATCAGCCCCAGCATTTT.

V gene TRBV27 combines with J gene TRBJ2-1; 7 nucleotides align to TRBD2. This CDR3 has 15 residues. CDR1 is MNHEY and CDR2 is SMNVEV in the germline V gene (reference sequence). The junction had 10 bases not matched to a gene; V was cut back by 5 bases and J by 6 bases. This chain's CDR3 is CASSARRGTLNEQFF. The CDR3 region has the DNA TGTGCCAGCAGTGCAAGGCGGGGGACCCTCAATGAGCAGTTCTTC.

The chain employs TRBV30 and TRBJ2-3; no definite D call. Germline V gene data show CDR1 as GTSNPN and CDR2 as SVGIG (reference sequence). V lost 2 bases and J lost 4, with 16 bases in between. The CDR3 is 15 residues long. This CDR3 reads CAWSQARVVADTQYF. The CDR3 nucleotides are TGTGCCTGGAGTCAAGCCCGGGTAGTGGCAGATACGCAGTATTTT.

The CDR3 DNA is TGTGCCAGCAGCCGCGACTACCGAAACACCATATATTTT. Translation gives CASSRDYRNTIYF. The genes are TRBV9 and TRBJ1-3; no firm D call. CDR1 SGDLS and CDR2 YYNGEE come from the germline V gene. The CDR3 contains 13 residues. V was pared by 4 bases and J by 5 bases, with 10 bases between.

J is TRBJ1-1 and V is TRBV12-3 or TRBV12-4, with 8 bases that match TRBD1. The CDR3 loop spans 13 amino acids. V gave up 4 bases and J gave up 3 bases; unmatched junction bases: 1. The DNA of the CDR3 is TGTGCCAGCAGTTCGACAGGGGACACTGAAGCTTTCTTT. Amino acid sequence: CASSSTGDTEAFF.

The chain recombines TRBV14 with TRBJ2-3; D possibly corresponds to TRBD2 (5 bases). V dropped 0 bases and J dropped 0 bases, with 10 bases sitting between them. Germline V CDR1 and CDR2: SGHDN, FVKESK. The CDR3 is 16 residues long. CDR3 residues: CASSQDRGLSTDTQYF. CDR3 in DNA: TGTGCCAGCAGCCAAGATCGAGGGCTTAGCACAGATACGCAGTATTTT.

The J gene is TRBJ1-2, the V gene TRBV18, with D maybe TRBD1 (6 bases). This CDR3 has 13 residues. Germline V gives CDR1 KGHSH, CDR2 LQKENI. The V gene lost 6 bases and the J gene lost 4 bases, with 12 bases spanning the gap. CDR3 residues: CASSPDRSYGYTF. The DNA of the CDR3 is TGTGCCAGCTCCCCAGACAGGTCCTATGGCTACACCTTC.

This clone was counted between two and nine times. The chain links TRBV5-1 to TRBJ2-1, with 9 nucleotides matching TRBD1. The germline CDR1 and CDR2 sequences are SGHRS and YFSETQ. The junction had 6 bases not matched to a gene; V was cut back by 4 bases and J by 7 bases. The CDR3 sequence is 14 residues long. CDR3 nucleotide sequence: TGCGCCAGCAGCGCCGGACAGGGGAGGAATGAGCAGTTCTTC. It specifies CASSAGQGRNEQFF.

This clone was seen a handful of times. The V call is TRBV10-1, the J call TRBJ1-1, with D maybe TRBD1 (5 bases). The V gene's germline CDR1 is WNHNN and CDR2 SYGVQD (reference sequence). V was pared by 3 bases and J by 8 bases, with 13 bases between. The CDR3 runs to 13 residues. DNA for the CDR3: TGCGCCAGCAGTGATCAGGGCCCTCGGGAAGCTTTCTTT. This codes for CASSDQGPREAFF.